This TCR beta chain appears in the sequencing data of a study of blood T cell repertoires in COVID-19. For the study at large: Samples representing acute and convalescent COVID-19 were sourced from the United States, Italy and Spain.

The V end was cut by 6 bases, the J end by 16 bases, with 19 bases between. CDR3 length equals 13 residues. Germline V CDR1 and CDR2: MRHNA, SNTAGT. Data came from immunoSEQ multiplex PCR; TCRdb stores just in-frame clones and leaves some out. The sample yields under 25,000 clones, 88% seen once. The rearrangement uses TRBV6-4 and TRBJ1-6, with D perhaps matching TRBD1 (6 bases). The receptor's source is a human donor in a cohort sampled during active COVID-19. The sample comprised peripheral blood. The CDR3 loop is CASSLAADRPLHF. In nucleotides, the CDR3 is TGTGCCAGCAGCCTAGCCGCGGACAGACCTCTCCACTTT.